These 27 T cell receptor beta chains came from one sample sequenced in a study of blood T cell repertoires in COVID-19. Method: immunoSEQ multiplex PCR; TCRdb's copy keeps in-frame clones and lacks some. The table shows over 200,000 clones, with 70% to 90% occurring only once. Sequencing was performed on peripheral blood. The receptors stem from a woman aged 18-29 years who had recovered from COVID-19.

This chain joins TRBV7-3 and TRBJ1-6, with 7 bases identical to TRBD1. V lost 5 bases and J lost 9; bases outside the gene matches: 10. This CDR3 has 15 residues. The germline gives CDR1 SGHTA, CDR2 FQGTGA. The CDR3 protein is CASSPGTARLSPLHF. The CDR3 DNA is TGTGCCAGCAGCCCCGGGACAGCGAGACTTTCACCCCTCCACTTT.

Here the CDR3 DNA reads TGTGCCAGCAGCAACACAGTCGATAGCAATCAGCCCCAGCATTTT. Its translation: CASSNTVDSNQPQHF. J is TRBJ1-5 and V is TRBV3-1 (or the pseudogene TRBV3-2); D is unclear. Trimming left V 5 bases short and J 0 bases short, with 11 bases between. Germline lookup yields CDR1 LGHDT and CDR2 YNNKEL (reference sequence). This CDR3 is built from 15 residues.

This clone has just a few counts. Other DNA sequences in this sample translate to the same CDR3. The chain couples TRBV19 to TRBJ1-1; D is ambiguous. The CDR3 length is 12 residues. Germline loops: CDR1 LNHDA, CDR2 SQIVND (reference sequence). V lost 2 bases and J lost 1, with 2 bases in between. The CDR3 here is CASSIQNTEAFF. As DNA, the CDR3 is TGTGCCAGTAGTATACAGAACACTGAAGCTTTCTTT.

This chain connects TRBV11-2 to TRBJ1-2; tentative D call: TRBD1 (5 bases). The CDR3 totals 11 residues. Germline CDR1 SGHAT, CDR2 FQNNGV. Trimming removed 4 bases at V and 7 bases at J, with 7 bases between. CDR3 loop: CASSSGGGYTF. CDR3 DNA sequence: TGTGCCAGCAGCTCCGGGGGTGGCTACACCTTC.

This chain uses TRBV7-8 with TRBJ2-3; D uncertain. The length of the CDR3 is 14 residues. Germline V gives CDR1 SGHVS, CDR2 FQNEAQ. The V end lost 5 bases, the J end lost 1 base, and 10 bases lay between the germline ends. The CDR3 protein is CASSPVGRTDTQYF. The CDR3 DNA sequence: TGTGCCAGCAGCCCTGTTGGCCGCACAGATACGCAGTATTTT.

This chain connects TRBV4-3 to TRBJ1-1, with TRBD1 as a possible D gene (5 bases). Trimming pared 4 bases from V and 3 bases from J, leaving 15 bases between. CDR3 length: 15 residues. Germline V gene lookup returns CDR1 LGHNA and CDR2 YSLEER. As DNA, the CDR3 is TGCGCCAGCAGCCGGCCCGGGGGGGTTTACACTGAAGCTTTCTTT. Amino acids: CASSRPGGVYTEAFF.

The chain joins TRBV7-2 to TRBJ1-1; 7 nucleotides match TRBD1. Germline lookup yields CDR1 SGHTA and CDR2 FQGNSA. V lost 10 bases to trimming and J lost 0 bases; unmatched junction nucleotides: 5. The CDR3 has 13 amino acids. CDR3 residues: CAIPGQLNTEAFF. In nucleotides, the CDR3 is TGTGCCATCCCGGGACAGCTGAACACTGAAGCTTTCTTT.

J is TRBJ2-2 and V is TRBV4-3; 10 nucleotides match TRBD2. Germline lookup yields CDR1 LGHNA and CDR2 YSLEER. Trimming removed 4 bases from V and 8 bases from J; junction bases left unmatched: 4. This CDR3 comprises 14 residues. This CDR3 reads CASSRTSGTGELFF. The CDR3 nucleotides are TGCGCCAGCAGCCGGACTAGCGGAACAGGGGAGCTGTTTTTT.

This clone was recorded a few times. This rearrangement joins TRBV4-2 to TRBJ2-7; 9 nucleotides line up with TRBD2. V shed 1 base, J shed 6 bases, and the junction held 7 bases outside the gene matches. This CDR3 has 15 residues. The V gene's germline CDR1 is LGHNA and CDR2 YNFKEQ. DNA of the CDR3: TGTGCCAGCAGCCAAGCTGGCGGGAGGGCAGCCGAGCAGTACTTC. As protein: CASSQAGGRAAEQYF.

This clone came up once. This chain uses TRBV5-5 with TRBJ1-1; D ambiguous. Germline values: CDR1 SGHKS, CDR2 YYEKEE (reference sequence). The CDR3 is 12 amino acids. Trimming took 4 bases from V and 8 from J, leaving 12 bases between them. In DNA form, the CDR3 reads TGTGCCAGCAGCCTCATGAGGATCGAAGCTTTCTTT. It encodes CASSLMRIEAFF.

The chain recombines TRBV30 with TRBJ2-7; maybe TRBD2 (6 bases). From germline, CDR1 is GTSNPN and CDR2 SVGIG (reference sequence). The ends were cut back, 2 bases at V and 2 bases at J, with 10 bases in the middle. The CDR3 has 13 residues. The CDR3 region has the DNA TGTGCCTGGAGTTTGCGGGGAACCTACGAGCAGTACTTC. This sequence encodes CAWSLRGTYEQYF.

V usage is TRBV11-2 and J usage is TRBJ2-5; maybe TRBD1 (5 bases). Germline V gene lookup returns CDR1 SGHAT and CDR2 FQNNGV. This CDR3 contains 14 residues. V was pared by 5 bases and J by 4 bases, with 14 bases between. The CDR3 protein is CASSRYSQGETQYF. CDR3 coding DNA: TGTGCCAGCAGCCGCTACTCGCAGGGAGAGACCCAGTACTTC.

J is TRBJ1-1 and V is TRBV29-1, with D unclear. Germline loops: CDR1 SQVTM, CDR2 ANQGSEA. The CDR3 contains 14 residues. Trimming cost V 5 bases and J 3 bases, with 16 bases left between them. DNA for the CDR3: TGCAGCGTTAACCCCCCCAGGAGGGACACTGAAGCTTTCTTT. Translated, it gives CSVNPPRRDTEAFF.

The chain carries TRBV12-3 or TRBV12-4 and TRBJ2-1, with D possibly matching TRBD2 (6 bases). This CDR3 comprises 13 residues. With 3 bases removed from V and 4 bases from J, the gap between germline ends came to 7 bases. CDR3 loop: CASSFGSYNEQFF. Here the CDR3 DNA reads TGTGCCAGCAGTTTCGGGAGTTACAATGAGCAGTTCTTC.

The V call is TRBV27, the J call TRBJ2-7; weak D call: TRBD1 (6 bases). The CDR3 is made up of 13 amino acids. Germline lookup yields CDR1 MNHEY and CDR2 SMNVEV (reference sequence). Trimming took off 5 bases at V and 3 bases at J, with 11 bases between the two ends. CDR3 residues: CASSELDSYEQYF. DNA of the CDR3: TGTGCCAGCAGTGAGCTGGACAGCTACGAGCAGTACTTC.

This sequence joins TRBV5-8 and TRBJ2-7; TRBD1 matches 12 bases. This CDR3 comprises 15 residues. Germline-derived CDR1 and CDR2 are SGHTS and YDEGEE. After removal of 3 bases from V and 5 bases from J, the junction contained 6 bases not matched to a gene. For the CDR3, the DNA is TGTGCCAGCAGCTCGGGACAGGGGGCTTTAGACGAGCAGTACTTC. This gives the protein CASSSGQGALDEQYF.

This clone was counted a single time. This chain uses TRBV29-1 with TRBJ1-2; D perhaps matches TRBD1 (6 bases). Trimming shortened V by 6 bases and J by 3 bases, and 29 bases separated the two germline ends. From germline, CDR1 is SQVTM and CDR2 ANQGSEA. CDR3 length equals 18 residues. Written as DNA, the CDR3 is TGCAGCGTAGAACGCCGGGACACTCTGTCGCGGTGGGACTATGGCTACACCTTC. This codes for CSVERRDTLSRWDYGYTF.

This chain uses TRBV7-3 with TRBJ2-1; 14 bases align to TRBD2. Germline V gene sequence: CDR1 SGHTA, CDR2 FQGTGA. J was trimmed by 9 bases and V by 5 bases; bases with no gene match: 6. This CDR3 is 15 amino acids long. As DNA, the CDR3 is TGTGCCAGCAGCCTCCGGACTAGCGGGAGGATTGAGCAGTTCTTC. Encoded protein: CASSLRTSGRIEQFF.

The J gene is TRBJ1-1, the V gene TRBV6-6; D not resolved. CDR1 MNHNY and CDR2 SVGAGI come from the germline V gene (reference sequence). There are 14 residues in the CDR3. V was cut by 5 bases and J by 4 bases, with 14 bases left in between. The DNA for the CDR3 is TGTGCCAGCAGTCCTCTAGGCTCGACCACTGAAGCTTTCTTT. It is translated as CASSPLGSTTEAFF.

This chain joins TRBV3-1 (or the pseudogene TRBV3-2) and TRBJ2-5, with a tentative D call TRBD2 (5 bases). V was clipped by 1 base and J by 1 base, with 16 bases between them. The CDR3 is made up of 17 amino acids. The V gene's germline CDR1 is LGHDT and CDR2 YNNKEL (reference sequence). CDR3 nucleotides: TGTGCCAGCAGCCAAGCCACCCCCACTAGTTTCCAAGAGACCCAGTACTTC. It is translated as CASSQATPTSFQETQYF.

The chain is built from TRBV3-1 (or the pseudogene TRBV3-2) and TRBJ1-6; TRBD1 matches 12 bases. The V gene's germline CDR1 is LGHDT and CDR2 YNNKEL (reference sequence). The length of the CDR3 is 16 residues. V was pared by 5 bases and J by 6 bases, with 5 bases of the junction left unmatched. In DNA, the CDR3 is TGTGCCAGCAGCGCCCGGGACAGGGGGCTTAATTCACCCCTCCACTTT. Amino acids: CASSARDRGLNSPLHF.

This clone came up once. This chain connects TRBV9 to TRBJ1-3; 9 bases fit TRBD1. This CDR3 is built from 15 residues. Germline values: CDR1 SGDLS, CDR2 YYNGEE. With 1 base clipped from V and 9 bases from J, the junction kept 8 bases outside the gene matches. Here the CDR3 reads CASSVFGDRDGTIYF. The CDR3 DNA sequence: TGTGCCAGCAGCGTATTCGGGGACAGGGATGGCACCATATATTTT.

The rearrangement uses TRBV20-1 and TRBJ2-3; 9 nucleotides agree with TRBD2. V shed 3 bases, J shed 4 bases, and the junction held 5 bases outside the gene matches. Germline loops: CDR1 DFQATT, CDR2 SNEGSKA (reference sequence). The CDR3 runs to 14 residues. CDR3: CSASAGGGADTQYF. DNA for the CDR3: TGCAGTGCTAGTGCGGGAGGGGGGGCAGATACGCAGTATTTT.

This chain uses TRBV30 with TRBJ1-2; TRBD1 is a possible D gene (5 bases). Germline loops: CDR1 GTSNPN, CDR2 SVGIG (reference sequence). V was cut by 4 bases and J by 6 bases, with 12 bases left in between. The CDR3 runs to 12 residues. The CDR3, as DNA: TGTGCCTGGACCCCAGGGTTCGATGGCTACACCTTC. It encodes CAWTPGFDGYTF.

The V call is TRBV29-1, the J call TRBJ2-5; 8 positions match TRBD2. CDR1 is SQVTM and CDR2 is ANQGSEA in the germline V gene. Unmatched junction bases numbered 8, after V lost 7 bases and J lost 1 base. The CDR3 runs 14 residues. CDR3 coding DNA: TGCAGCGGAAATAGCGGGGCCCTCCAAGAGACCCAGTACTTC. This codes for CSGNSGALQETQYF.

The chain combines TRBV25-1 with TRBJ2-3; TRBD1 matches at 8 bases. CDR3 length equals 17 residues. With V trimmed by 3 bases and J by 0 bases, 8 bases remained unmatched. In germline, CDR1 is MGHDK, CDR2 SYGVNS. The CDR3, as DNA: TGTGCCAGCAGTGATGCTGGACAGGGTGCTAGCACAGATACGCAGTATTTT. It is translated as CASSDAGQGASTDTQYF.

The V call is TRBV7-9, the J call TRBJ1-6; the match to TRBD1 covers 9 bases. CDR3 size: 17 residues. Germline assignment: CDR1 SEHNR and CDR2 FQNEAQ (reference sequence). V lost 4 bases and J lost 6; bases outside the gene matches: 10. The chain's CDR3 is CASSSTITGGPNSPLHF. The CDR3 nucleotides read TGTGCCAGCAGCTCCACCATTACAGGGGGCCCTAATTCACCCCTCCACTTT.